This TCR beta chain was recorded in a study of T cell responses to AZD1222 COVID-19 vaccine (dated by TCRdb to about 2021). Notes on the research overall: AZD1222 recipients given second doses at about 4 weeks or at about 12 weeks were pooled, since spike-specific TCR depth and breadth were not found to differ between the two schedules. Trial participants were enrolled by age into 18-55, 56-69 and 70-plus year subgroups, with approximately 150, 28 and 58 TCR-sequenced participants respectively. TCR sequencing was performed for fewer than 250 trial participants, of whom 207 were given two doses of AZD1222 and around 26 were given two doses of MenACWY control vaccine. General study outcomes and caveats: Reportedly, almost half of the unique spike-specific TCRs recognized epitopes lying outside the regions that are mutated in the B.1.351 and B.1.1.7 variants. Most participants were white British and females outnumbered males, and the authors suggested that clonal diversity may have been underestimated. CD4 TCRs associated with the vaccine covered the entire spike protein, and the dominant responses were in regions 160-218 and 743-854. Conclusions about previously exposed vaccinees are limited because only 5 or 6 AZD1222 recipients were SARS-CoV-2 seropositive at baseline. Because no samples from the day 14 peak response were available, repertoires could be characterized only after the peak T cell response. After two AZD1222 doses, both the breadth and the depth of spike-specific TCRs were significantly higher than at day 0 and than in MenACWY recipients. In the small 56-69-year group, the increase in depth fell short of significance, most likely because of low power.

The CDR3 sequence holds 16 residues, the cysteine and phenylalanine included. Only the CDR3 region is kept as DNA, spanning 48 bases read in frame from base 1. CDR1 and CDR2 were assigned from the germline V gene as SGDLS and YYNGEE. V loses 3 bases of germline sequence and J loses 9 bases, and the interval between the two ends is 19 bases. The time point label of this sample denotes: baseline before first vaccination. Vaccinee samples were obtained from the UK trials COV001 and COV002, which included a single-blind randomized controlled phase 2/3 trial of AZD1222 (ChAdOx1 nCoV-19) in healthy adults. For TCRbeta chain sequencing, PBMC samples from trial participants were taken at day 0 and at day 28 after the second dose. In the case of this clone: Its antigen is unknown. No base quality values were provided; no much bigger clone lies one nucleotide off.

The CDR3 regions of human TCRbeta chains were subjected to immunosequencing. The published analysis was carried out like this. Repertoire TCRs were matched against a reference library of SARS-CoV-2-specific TCRs generated with the MIRA antigen-specificity platform. Breadth was defined as the fraction of unique TCRs that were SARS-CoV-2-associated, and depth was defined as the fraction of total T cells that were SARS-CoV-2-associated. Using the MIRA data, each spike-specific TCR was assigned both to the spike region to which the TCR was reactive and to a CD4 or CD8 class. Log10-transformed breadth and depth values were compared by one-way ANOVA with Sidak's multiple comparisons tests. TCRdb obtained this table from immuneACCESS and retained in-frame rearrangements with V and J assigned. These tables miss some clones; where compared with another copy, unresolved V genes account for less than half of the shortfall, and the remainder is unexplained. Clonal size and the V and J genes are those of that table, whereas D and trimming came from the DNA. Counted in this sample were some 96,000 clones; about 87% of them appeared once. 1.8% of the sample is in the top ten clones.

The TCR was taken from an adult in good health. This chain is built from TRBV9 and TRBJ1-6; the D region possibly corresponds to TRBD1 (6 bases align). This sample comprised peripheral blood, obtained on day 0 of AZD1222 vaccination. The CDR3 protein is CASSAPGRGAGSPLHF. The nucleotides are TGTGCCAGCAGCGCCCCCGGGCGGGGGGCAGGTTCACCCCTCCACTTT.